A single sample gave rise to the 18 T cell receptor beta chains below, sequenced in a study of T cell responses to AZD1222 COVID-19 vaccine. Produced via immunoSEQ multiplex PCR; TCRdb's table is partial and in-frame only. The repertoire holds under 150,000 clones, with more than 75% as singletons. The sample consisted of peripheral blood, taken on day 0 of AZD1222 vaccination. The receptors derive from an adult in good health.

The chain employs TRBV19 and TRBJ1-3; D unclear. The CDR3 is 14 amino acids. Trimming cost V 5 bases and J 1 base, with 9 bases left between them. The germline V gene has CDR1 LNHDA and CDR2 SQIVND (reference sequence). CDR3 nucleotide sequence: TGTGCCAGTAGTTCTCTCATATCTGGAAACACCATATATTTT. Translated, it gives CASSSLISGNTIYF.

The CDR3 protein is CASSFPWGSEKLFF. The CDR3 nucleotides are TGTGCCAGCAGCTTTCCTTGGGGATCCGAAAAACTGTTTTTT. The chain is built from TRBV5-6 and TRBJ1-4; D unclear. V gave up 2 bases and J gave up 8 bases, with 13 bases separating them. Per germline, CDR1 SGHDT and CDR2 YYEEEE. The CDR3 is 14 amino acids.

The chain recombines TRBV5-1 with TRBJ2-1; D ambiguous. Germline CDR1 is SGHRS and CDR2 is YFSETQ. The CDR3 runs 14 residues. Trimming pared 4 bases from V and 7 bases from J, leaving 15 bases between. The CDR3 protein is CASSHPRRPNEQFF. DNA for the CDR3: TGCGCCAGCAGCCACCCCCGACGGCCAAATGAGCAGTTCTTC.

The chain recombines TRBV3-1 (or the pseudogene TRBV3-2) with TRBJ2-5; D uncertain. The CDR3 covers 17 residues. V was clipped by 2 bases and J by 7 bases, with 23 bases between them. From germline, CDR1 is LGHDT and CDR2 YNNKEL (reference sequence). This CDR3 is CASSQSTLPARRGTQYF. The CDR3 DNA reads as TGTGCCAGCAGCCAATCCACACTTCCAGCCCGTCGTGGGACCCAGTACTTC.

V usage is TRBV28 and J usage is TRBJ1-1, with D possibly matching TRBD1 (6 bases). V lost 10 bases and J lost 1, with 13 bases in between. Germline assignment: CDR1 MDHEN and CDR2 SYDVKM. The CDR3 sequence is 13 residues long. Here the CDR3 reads CATQGFSNTEAFF. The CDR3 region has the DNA TGTGCCACTCAGGGGTTCTCGAACACTGAAGCTTTCTTT.

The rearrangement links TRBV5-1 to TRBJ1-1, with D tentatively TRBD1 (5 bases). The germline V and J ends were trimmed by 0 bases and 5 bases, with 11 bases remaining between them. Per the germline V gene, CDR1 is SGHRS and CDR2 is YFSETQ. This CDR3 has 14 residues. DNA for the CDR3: TGCGCCAGCAGCTTGGTCGGGGGTGGGACTGAAGCTTTCTTT. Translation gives CASSLVGGGTEAFF. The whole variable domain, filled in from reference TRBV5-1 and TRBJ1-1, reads KAGVTQTPRYLIKTRGQQVTLSCSPISGHRSVSWYQQTPGQGLQFLFEYFSETQRNKGNFPGRFSGRQFSNSRSEMNVSTLELGDSALYLCASSLVGGGTEAFFGQGTRLTVV.

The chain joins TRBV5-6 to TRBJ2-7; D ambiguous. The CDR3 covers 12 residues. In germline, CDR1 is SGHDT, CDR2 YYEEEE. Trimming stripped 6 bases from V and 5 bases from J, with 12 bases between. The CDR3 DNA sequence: TGTGCCAGCAAGGATCTCCGTAACGAGCAGTACTTC. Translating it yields CASKDLRNEQYF.

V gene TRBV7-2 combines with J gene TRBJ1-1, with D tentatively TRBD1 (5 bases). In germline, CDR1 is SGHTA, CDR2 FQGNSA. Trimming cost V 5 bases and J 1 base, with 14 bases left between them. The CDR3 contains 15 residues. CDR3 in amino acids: CASSPKRGPNTEAFF. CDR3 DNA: TGTGCCAGCAGCCCGAAGCGGGGCCCGAACACTGAAGCTTTCTTT.

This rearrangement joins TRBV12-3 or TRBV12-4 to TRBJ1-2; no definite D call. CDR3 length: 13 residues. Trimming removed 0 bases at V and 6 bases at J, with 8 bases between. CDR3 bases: TGTGCCAGCAGTTTAGCCATGACCCATGGCTACACCTTC. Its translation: CASSLAMTHGYTF.

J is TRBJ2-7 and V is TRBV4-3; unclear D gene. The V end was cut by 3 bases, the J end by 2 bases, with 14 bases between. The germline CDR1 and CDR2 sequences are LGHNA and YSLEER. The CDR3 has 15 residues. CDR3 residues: CASSQAVLGTYEQYF. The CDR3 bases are TGCGCCAGCAGCCAGGCGGTTCTAGGGACCTACGAGCAGTACTTC.

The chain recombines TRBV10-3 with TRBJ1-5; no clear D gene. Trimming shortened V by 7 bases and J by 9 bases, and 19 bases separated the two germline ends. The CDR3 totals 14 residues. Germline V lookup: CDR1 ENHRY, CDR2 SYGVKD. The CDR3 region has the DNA TGTGCCATCAATAACGAAAGCGAGGTCTGGCCCCAGCATTTT. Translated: CAINNESEVWPQHF.

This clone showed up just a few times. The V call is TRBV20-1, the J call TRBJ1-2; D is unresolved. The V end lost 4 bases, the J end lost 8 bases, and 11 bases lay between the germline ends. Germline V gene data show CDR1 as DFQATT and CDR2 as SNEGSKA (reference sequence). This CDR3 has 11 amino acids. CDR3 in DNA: TGCAGTGCTATAGCAAGGGAGGGCTACACCTTC. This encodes CSAIAREGYTF.

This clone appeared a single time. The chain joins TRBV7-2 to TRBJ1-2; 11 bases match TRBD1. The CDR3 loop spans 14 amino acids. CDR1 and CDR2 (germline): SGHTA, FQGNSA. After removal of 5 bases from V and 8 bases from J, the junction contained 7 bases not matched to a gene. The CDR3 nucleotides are TGTGCCAGCAGCCAGGGGGACAGGGGGTCGGGCTACACCTTC. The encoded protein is CASSQGDRGSGYTF.

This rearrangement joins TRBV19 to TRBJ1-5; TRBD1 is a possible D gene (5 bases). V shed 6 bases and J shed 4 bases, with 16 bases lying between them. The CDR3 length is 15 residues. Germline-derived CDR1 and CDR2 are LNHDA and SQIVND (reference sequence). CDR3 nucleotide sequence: TGTGCCAGTAGCCCACTGCTCGGGGGGAATCAGCCCCAGCATTTT. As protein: CASSPLLGGNQPQHF. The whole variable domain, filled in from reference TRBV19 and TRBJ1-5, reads DGGITQSPKYLFRKEGQNVTLSCEQNLNHDAMYWYRQDPGQGLRLIYYSQIVNDFQKGDIAEGYSVSREKKESFPLTVTSAQKNPTAFYLCASSPLLGGNQPQHFGDGTRLSIL.

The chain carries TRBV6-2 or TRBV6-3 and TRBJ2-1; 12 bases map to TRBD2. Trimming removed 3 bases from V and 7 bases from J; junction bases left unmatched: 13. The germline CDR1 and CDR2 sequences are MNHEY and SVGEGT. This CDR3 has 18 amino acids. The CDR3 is CASSYGSSLAGGQNEQFF. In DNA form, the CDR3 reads TGTGCCAGCAGTTATGGGTCGTCGCTAGCGGGGGGGCAGAATGAGCAGTTCTTC.

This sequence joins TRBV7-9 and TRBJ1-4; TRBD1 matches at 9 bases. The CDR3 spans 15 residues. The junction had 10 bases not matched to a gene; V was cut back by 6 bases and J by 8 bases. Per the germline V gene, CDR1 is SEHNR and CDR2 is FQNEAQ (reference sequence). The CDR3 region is CASRPGTGREEKLFF. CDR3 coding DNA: TGTGCCAGCAGACCCGGGACAGGGAGGGAAGAAAAACTGTTTTTT.

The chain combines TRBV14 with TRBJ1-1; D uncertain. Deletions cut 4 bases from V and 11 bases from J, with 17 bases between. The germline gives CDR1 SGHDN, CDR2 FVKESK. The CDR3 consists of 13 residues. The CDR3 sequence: CASSLLSSSEAFF. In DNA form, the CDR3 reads TGTGCCAGCAGCCTTCTGTCCAGCTCGGAGGCTTTCTTT.

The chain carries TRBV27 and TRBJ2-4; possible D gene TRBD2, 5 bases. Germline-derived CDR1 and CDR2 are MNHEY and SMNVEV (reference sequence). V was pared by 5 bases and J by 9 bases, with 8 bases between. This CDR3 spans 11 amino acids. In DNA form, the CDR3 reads TGTGCCAGCAGTCTAGGGAGCATTCAGTACTTC. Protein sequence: CASSLGSIQYF.